A single sample gave rise to the 7 T cell receptor beta chains below, sequenced in a study of immune heterogeneity within non-small cell lung tumors listed by TCRdb under 2018. TCRdb shows the sequencer as HiSeq X Ten. A multiplex PCR system amplified the TCR beta CDR3 region, with a first 10-cycle round using 32 V-gene forward and 13 J-gene reverse primers. Through fastp at Q25 and MiXCR, TCRdb rebuilt clones from the public reads, retaining in-frame beta chains. Entries are consolidated by CDR3 protein sequence, retaining the most common genes and DNA. Here the sample has 15,000 or so distinct CDR3 sequences; about 30% occur a single time. The ten top clones hold around 5% of the sample. Genomic DNA was extracted from bulk tumor tissue and used as the TCR template, and approximately 600 ng gDNA was amplified per sample. During surgery, multiple biopsies were taken from each primary tumor and placed as far apart as possible within the tumor mass. The study cohort was described as untreated, and patients were newly diagnosed NSCLC cases undergoing curative surgery.

Sequenced: lung tumor tissue. The receptors originated from a man aged 40-50 years with non-small cell lung cancer.

By its share, this clonotype is medium-sized. The chain has TRBV6-5 and TRBJ1-1; D is uncertain. Trimming took off 0 bases at V and 11 bases at J, with 13 bases between the two ends. Germline V gene lookup returns CDR1 MNHEY and CDR2 SVGAGI. The CDR3 has 13 residues. The CDR3, as DNA: TGTGCCAGCAGTTACTCGACACACGGAATGGCTTTCTTT. Protein: CASSYSTHGMAFF.

A note on this clonotype: One junction end disagrees with the germline gene, perhaps due to a read error. The V and J genes are TRBV5-5 and TRBJ2-3; D is perhaps TRBD1 or TRBD2 (6 bases each). The CDR3 consists of 15 residues. Germline CDR1 and CDR2: SGHKS and YYEKEE (reference sequence). Written as DNA, the CDR3 is TGTGCCAGCAGACCTGGGACCGGGGGCACATATACGCAGTATTTT. Its translation is CASRPGTGGTYTQYF.

This clonotype was observed at least ten times. The chain joins TRBV27 to TRBJ2-1; 10 bases are a match to TRBD2. Germline CDR1 MNHEY, CDR2 SMNVEV (reference sequence). This CDR3 is 14 amino acids long. Trimming at V came to 10 bases and at J to 2 bases, leaving 5 bases not matched to a gene. CDR3 bases: TGTGCCACTACTAGCGGGATCACCTACAATGAGCAGTTCTTC. Translation: CATTSGITYNEQFF.

By sample share, this clonotype is medium-sized. The CDR3 nucleotides read TGTGCCACCAGCAGAGATGCAGCCTACAATGAGCAGTTCTTC. Translating it yields CATSRDAAYNEQFF. The V and J genes are TRBV15 and TRBJ2-1; no definite D call. This CDR3 has 14 amino acids. Germline V gene data show CDR1 as LNHNV and CDR2 as YYDKDF (reference sequence). V lost 0 bases and J 2 bases, leaving 5 bases between the germline ends.

A note on this clonotype: A clone one base away is much larger, so this may be a read error. The chain employs TRBV6-1 and TRBJ1-5; tentatively, D is TRBD1 (5 bases). The CDR3 contains 13 residues. With 7 bases removed from V and 7 bases from J, the gap between germline ends came to 14 bases. CDR1 and CDR2 (germline): MNHNS, SASEGT. This chain's CDR3 is CASNHGGRQPQHF. CDR3 nucleotides: TGTGCCAGCAACCACGGGGGTCGACAGCCCCAGCATTTT.

This clonotype came up a few times. The J gene is TRBJ1-1, the V gene TRBV30, with D unclear. The ends were cut back, 3 bases at V and 0 bases at J, with 8 bases in the middle. Germline CDR1 is GTSNPN and CDR2 is SVGIG (reference sequence). This CDR3 has 13 amino acids. The CDR3 DNA follows: TGTGCCTGGAGACAGCTCCTGAACACTGAAGCTTTCTTT. It specifies CAWRQLLNTEAFF. The full variable domain, in which reference TRBV30 and TRBJ1-1 provide the parts outside the CDR3, is SQTIHQWPATLVQPVGSPLSLECTVEGTSNPNLYWYRQAAGRGLQLLFYSVGIGQISSEVPQNLSASRPQDRQFILSSKKLLLSDSGFYLCAWRQLLNTEAFFGQGTRLTVV.

This clonotype was seen a few times. This chain joins TRBV11-1 and TRBJ2-1; either TRBD1 or TRBD2 may fit D (5 bases each). V shed 7 bases and J shed 6 bases, with 10 bases lying between them. Germline CDR1 SGHAT, CDR2 FQDESV (reference sequence). The CDR3 is 12 amino acids. The DNA of the CDR3 is TGTGCCAGCACCCGGGGCCTCAATGAGCAGTTCTTC. Its translation: CASTRGLNEQFF.